The TCR beta chain under discussion was sequenced for a study of T cells in Graves' hyperthyroidism and ophthalmopathy. Study-level findings and limits: Stable hyperthyroidism was separated from ophthalmopathy by a model based on 13 V-J features.

CDR1 and CDR2 from the germline V gene are PRHDT and FYEKMQ (reference sequence). This CDR3 comprises 14 residues. The V and J ends lost 2 bases and 0 bases respectively, with 7 bases between them. It was RNA transcripts that yielded the amplified TCR beta CDR3 regions. HTBI primers were used for first-round RT-PCR of the TCR CDR3. TCRdb reprocessed the multiplex PCR reads with MiXCR, giving one entry per CDR3 protein. The data hold around 600,000 distinct CDR3 sequences, with around 13% observed a single time. This clonotype was seen at least ten times. Its antigen is currently unknown. Uncontrolled infections, other autoimmune diseases, pregnancy or lactation led to exclusion of patients. Diagnoses rested on clinical symptoms, serum thyroxine and TRAb, thyroid ultrasound and orbital computed tomography.

The clonotype comes from a woman aged 50 to 60 with Graves' ophthalmopathy. Sequenced input: blood. This chain links TRBV13 with TRBJ1-2; D is ambiguous. The CDR3 loop is CASSLSRANYGYTF. The CDR3 coding sequence is TGTGCCAGCAGCTTAAGTAGGGCTAACTATGGCTACACCTTC. Drawing the rest from reference TRBV13 and TRBJ1-2, the complete variable domain is AAGVIQSPRHLIKEKRETATLKCYPIPRHDTVYWYQQGPGQDPQFLISFYEKMQSDKGSIPDRFSAQQFSDYHSELNMSSLELGDSALYFCASSLSRANYGYTFGSGTRLTVV.